The sequence of this T cell receptor (beta chain) was determined in a study of cytomegalovirus exposure and HLA in healthy donors. A word on this clone: What it recognizes is unknown.

General observations from the study: For TCR beta chains, V- and J-gene trimming was later linked to a missense DCLRE1C variant. Using a false discovery rate of 0.05, a later analysis showed that 15,000 to 20,000 TCR beta sequences were associated with HLA alleles. In an earlier analysis, productive rearrangement rates for most beta V segments clustered near 87% or 30%.

Trimming shortened V by 0 bases and J by 4 bases, and 11 bases separated the two germline ends. CDR1 MGHRA and CDR2 YSYEKL come from the germline V gene. CDR3 size: 15 residues. Amplification used 60 Vbeta primers and 13 Jbeta primers. Some clones are missing from TCRdb's copy, which holds only in-frame ones; the method was immunoSEQ multiplex PCR. The data show more than 140,000 clones, less than 65% seen once. The rearrangement joins TRBV4-1 to TRBJ2-3; the D gene is possibly TRBD2 (5 bases). The TCR sequence derives from a woman aged 30 to 39 in good health and CMV-seropositive. Sequencing used PBMCs. The CDR3 DNA follows: TGCGCCAGCAGCCAAGATGGCCTAGCAGCAGATACGCAGTATTTT. This encodes CASSQDGLAADTQYF.